These T cell receptor beta chains were read from a single sample in a study of blood T cell repertoires in COVID-19. Produced via immunoSEQ multiplex PCR; TCRdb's table is partial and in-frame only. Among approximately 230,000 clones listed, around four fifths were seen once. Sequencing was performed on PBMCs or T cells enriched from blood (not recorded which). These TCRs come from a man in his forties who had recovered from COVID-19. Each CDR3 is given with its conserved first and last residue. D genes are given only for firm matches. The size field is filled for only some rows; it gives once, few, many or a size class.

j_gene: TRBJ2-2
v_gene: TRBV5-1
d_gene: TRBD1
abundance: -
CDR3nt: TGCGCCAGCAGCTTGGCGGGACAGGGTCTTTCCGGGGAGCTGTTTTTT
CDR3aa: CASSLAGQGLSGELFF

j_gene: TRBJ2-7
v_gene: TRBV6-1
d_gene: -
abundance: few
CDR3nt: TGTGCCAGCAGTGAAACTGGCTACGAGCAGTACTTC
CDR3aa: CASSETGYEQYF

j_gene: TRBJ2-1
v_gene: TRBV3-1/TRBV3-2
d_gene: -
abundance: -
CDR3nt: TGTGCCAGCAGTCTCCCCGGGACTCCCCGCAATGAGCAGTTCTTC
CDR3aa: CASSLPGTPRNEQFF

j_gene: TRBJ1-1
v_gene: TRBV4-2
d_gene: -
abundance: -
CDR3nt: TGTGCCAGCAGCCAAGCGTGGACGGGGGAAACTGAAGCTTTCTTT
CDR3aa: CASSQAWTGETEAFF

j_gene: TRBJ2-6
v_gene: TRBV6-5
d_gene: TRBD2
abundance: -
CDR3nt: TGTGCCGGAGGGAGGGTCGGGGCCAACGTCCTGACTTTC
CDR3aa: CAGGRVGANVLTF

j_gene: TRBJ2-3
v_gene: TRBV11-3
d_gene: TRBD2
abundance: -
CDR3nt: TGTGCCAGCAGCTTAGCGGCGGGAGTTGCCGATACGCAGTATTTT
CDR3aa: CASSLAAGVADTQYF

j_gene: TRBJ1-2
v_gene: TRBV6-5
d_gene: -
abundance: -
CDR3nt: TGTGCCAGCAGAATACAGGAATCTAACTATGGCTACACCTTC
CDR3aa: CASRIQESNYGYTF

j_gene: TRBJ2-2
v_gene: TRBV5-4
d_gene: -
abundance: -
CDR3nt: TGTGCCAGCAGCTCGGGGGTGCTTGGCACCGGGGAGCTGTTTTTT
CDR3aa: CASSSGVLGTGELFF

j_gene: TRBJ1-1
v_gene: TRBV18
d_gene: -
abundance: few
CDR3nt: TGTGCCAGCTCACCACCAAACGGGGGTCAGAACACTGAAGCTTTCTTT
CDR3aa: CASSPPNGGQNTEAFF

j_gene: TRBJ2-5
v_gene: TRBV29-1
d_gene: TRBD1
abundance: -
CDR3nt: TGCAGCGTAAAACGAACAGGGGGAGTCGTAGAGACCCAGTACTTC
CDR3aa: CSVKRTGGVVETQYF

j_gene: TRBJ1-4
v_gene: TRBV5-6
d_gene: -
abundance: -
CDR3nt: TGTGCCAGCAGTCGGGGAGGGTATTATGCAACTAATGAAAAACTGTTTTTT
CDR3aa: CASSRGGYYATNEKLFF

j_gene: TRBJ1-2
v_gene: TRBV4-2
d_gene: TRBD1
abundance: once
CDR3nt: TGTGCCAGCAGCCAGGGACAGGGGGTGACTAACTATGGCTACACCTTC
CDR3aa: CASSQGQGVTNYGYTF

j_gene: TRBJ1-1
v_gene: TRBV30
d_gene: -
abundance: -
CDR3nt: TGTGCCACCGAGCCCCAAATGAACACTGAAGCTTTCTTT
CDR3aa: CATEPQMNTEAFF

j_gene: TRBJ1-3
v_gene: TRBV9
d_gene: TRBD1
abundance: -
CDR3nt: TGTGCCAGCAGCGTCACAGGGGGCTTTTCTGGAAACACCATATATTTT
CDR3aa: CASSVTGGFSGNTIYF

j_gene: TRBJ1-6
v_gene: TRBV11-2
d_gene: -
abundance: few
CDR3nt: TGTGCCAGCAGCGTTACAACCCAGGGTTCACCCCTCCACTTT
CDR3aa: CASSVTTQGSPLHF

j_gene: TRBJ2-3
v_gene: TRBV18
d_gene: -
abundance: -
CDR3nt: TGTGCCAGCTCACCGGGGGGTGGTACAGATACGCAGTATTTT
CDR3aa: CASSPGGGTDTQYF

j_gene: TRBJ1-1
v_gene: TRBV9
d_gene: -
abundance: -
CDR3nt: TGTGCCAGCAGCGTAGAACAGCTCACTGAAGCTTTCTTT
CDR3aa: CASSVEQLTEAFF

j_gene: TRBJ1-1
v_gene: TRBV6-1
d_gene: -
abundance: -
CDR3nt: TGTGCCAGCAGTGAATGGCAGACTGAAGCTTTCTTT
CDR3aa: CASSEWQTEAFF

j_gene: TRBJ2-5
v_gene: TRBV3-1/TRBV3-2
d_gene: -
abundance: -
CDR3nt: TGTGCCAGCAGCCTGAGCACAGGCCAAGAGACCCAGTACTTC
CDR3aa: CASSLSTGQETQYF

j_gene: TRBJ1-4
v_gene: TRBV29-1
d_gene: -
abundance: -
CDR3nt: TGCAGCGTTGGTTTGCGTGAAAAACTGTTTTTT
CDR3aa: CSVGLREKLFF

j_gene: TRBJ1-1
v_gene: TRBV12-3/TRBV12-4
d_gene: -
abundance: -
CDR3nt: TGTGCCAGCAGCAAGACAGGCTTAAGTGAAGCTTTCTTT
CDR3aa: CASSKTGLSEAFF

j_gene: TRBJ2-1
v_gene: TRBV9
d_gene: -
abundance: -
CDR3nt: TGTGCCAGCAGCGTAGCGGCGGGGTCCTACAATGAGCAGTTCTTC
CDR3aa: CASSVAAGSYNEQFF

j_gene: TRBJ2-2
v_gene: TRBV3-1/TRBV3-2
d_gene: -
abundance: -
CDR3nt: TGTGCCAGCAGCCAGAGTAACGGCAGGGGATGGTTTTTT
CDR3aa: CASSQSNGRGWFF

j_gene: TRBJ1-6
v_gene: TRBV5-6
d_gene: -
abundance: -
CDR3nt: TGTGCCAGCAGCCTCAGACAGAATTCACCCCTCCACTTT
CDR3aa: CASSLRQNSPLHF

j_gene: TRBJ1-1
v_gene: TRBV16
d_gene: -
abundance: -
CDR3nt: TGTGCCAGCAGCCAATCTCGGGGGGGCGCTTTCTTT
CDR3aa: CASSQSRGGAFF

j_gene: TRBJ2-5
v_gene: TRBV7-2
d_gene: -
abundance: -
CDR3nt: TGTGCCAGCAGCATCGCGGGGGCGTCTCAAGAGACCCAGTACTTC
CDR3aa: CASSIAGASQETQYF

j_gene: TRBJ2-7
v_gene: TRBV20-1
d_gene: -
abundance: -
CDR3nt: TGCAGTGCTAGAGTCCGTGAGCAGTACTTC
CDR3aa: CSARVREQYF

j_gene: TRBJ2-7
v_gene: TRBV11-2
d_gene: -
abundance: -
CDR3nt: TGTGCCAGCAGCTCCCAGTGGGGCACACACTACGAGCAGTACTTC
CDR3aa: CASSSQWGTHYEQYF

j_gene: TRBJ2-3
v_gene: TRBV2
d_gene: TRBD1
abundance: -
CDR3nt: TGTGCCAGCAAAACAGGGGGCGCAGATACGCAGTATTTT
CDR3aa: CASKTGGADTQYF

j_gene: TRBJ1-2
v_gene: TRBV2
d_gene: TRBD1
abundance: -
CDR3nt: TGTGCCAGCACCCCCCTTCCCGGGACAGGGTCTGGCTACACCTTC
CDR3aa: CASTPLPGTGSGYTF

j_gene: TRBJ2-1
v_gene: TRBV7-3
d_gene: TRBD1
abundance: -
CDR3nt: TGTGCCAGCAGCTCGACAGGGTCCTACAATGAGCAGTTCTTC
CDR3aa: CASSSTGSYNEQFF

j_gene: TRBJ2-2
v_gene: TRBV5-1
d_gene: -
abundance: few
CDR3nt: TGCGCCAGCACCTTGGGCAGAAGCACCGGGGAGCTGTTTTTT
CDR3aa: CASTLGRSTGELFF

j_gene: TRBJ1-5
v_gene: TRBV7-2
d_gene: -
abundance: -
CDR3nt: TGTGCCAGCAGCTTAGAACAGGGTGGCAATCAGCCCCAGCATTTT
CDR3aa: CASSLEQGGNQPQHF

j_gene: TRBJ2-7
v_gene: TRBV27
d_gene: TRBD1
abundance: -
CDR3nt: TGTGCCAGCAGGACAGGGGGTGCGACCTACGAGCAGTACTTC
CDR3aa: CASRTGGATYEQYF

j_gene: TRBJ1-1
v_gene: TRBV7-3
d_gene: -
abundance: -
CDR3nt: TGTGCCAGCAGCTTACGCGGGGGGCAAGGCACTGAAGCTTTCTTT
CDR3aa: CASSLRGGQGTEAFF

j_gene: TRBJ1-1
v_gene: TRBV6-5
d_gene: -
abundance: -
CDR3nt: TGTGCCAGCAGGCGAGTAAGGGGAAACACTGAAGCTTTCTTT
CDR3aa: CASRRVRGNTEAFF

j_gene: TRBJ2-7
v_gene: TRBV18
d_gene: -
abundance: few
CDR3nt: TGTGCCAGCTCACCCGGCCAGGTCCTCGAGGGGCAGTACTTC
CDR3aa: CASSPGQVLEGQYF

j_gene: TRBJ2-3
v_gene: TRBV15
d_gene: -
abundance: -
CDR3nt: TGTGCCACCAGCAGAGATCGGAGCGGCCTCACAGATACGCAGTATTTT
CDR3aa: CATSRDRSGLTDTQYF

j_gene: TRBJ2-1
v_gene: TRBV6-5
d_gene: TRBD1
abundance: -
CDR3nt: TGTGCCAGCAGTTCTAGGGAAGGACAGGCCTACAATGAGCAGTTCTTC
CDR3aa: CASSSREGQAYNEQFF

j_gene: TRBJ2-1
v_gene: TRBV12-3/TRBV12-4
d_gene: -
abundance: once
CDR3nt: TGTGCCACCATGACGGCGGGTTACAATGAGCAGTTCTTC
CDR3aa: CATMTAGYNEQFF